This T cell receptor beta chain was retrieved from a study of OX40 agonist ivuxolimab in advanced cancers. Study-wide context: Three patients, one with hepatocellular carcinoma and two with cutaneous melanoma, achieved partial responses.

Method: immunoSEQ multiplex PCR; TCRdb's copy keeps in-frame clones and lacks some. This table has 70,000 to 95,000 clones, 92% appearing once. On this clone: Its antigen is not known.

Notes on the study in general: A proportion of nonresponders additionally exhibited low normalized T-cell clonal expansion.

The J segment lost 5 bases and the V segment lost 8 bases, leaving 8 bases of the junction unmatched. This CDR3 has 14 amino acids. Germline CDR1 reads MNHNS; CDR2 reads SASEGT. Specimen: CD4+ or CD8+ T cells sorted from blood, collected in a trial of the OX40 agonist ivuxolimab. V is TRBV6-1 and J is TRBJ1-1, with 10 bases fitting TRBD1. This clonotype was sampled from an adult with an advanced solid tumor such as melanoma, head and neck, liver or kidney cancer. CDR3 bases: TGTGCCAGCGAACGTCCGGACAGGGGGACTGAAGCTTTCTTT. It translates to CASERPDRGTEAFF.